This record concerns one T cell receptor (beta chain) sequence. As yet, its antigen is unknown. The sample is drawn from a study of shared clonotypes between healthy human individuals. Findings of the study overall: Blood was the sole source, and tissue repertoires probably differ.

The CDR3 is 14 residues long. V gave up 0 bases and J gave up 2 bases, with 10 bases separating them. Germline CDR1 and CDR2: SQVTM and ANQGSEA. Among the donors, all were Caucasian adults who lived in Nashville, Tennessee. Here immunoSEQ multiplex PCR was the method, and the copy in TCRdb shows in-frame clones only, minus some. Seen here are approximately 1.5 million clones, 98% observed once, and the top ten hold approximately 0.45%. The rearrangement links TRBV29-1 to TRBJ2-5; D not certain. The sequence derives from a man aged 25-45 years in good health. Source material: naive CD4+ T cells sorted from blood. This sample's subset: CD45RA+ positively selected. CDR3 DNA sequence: TGCAGCGTTGAAGATTTTACGGCGCAAGAGACCCAGTACTTC. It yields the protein CSVEDFTAQETQYF.